What follows are 18 T cell receptor beta chains derived from one specimen sequenced in a study of blood T cell repertoires in COVID-19. Libraries were prepared by immunoSEQ multiplex PCR; TCRdb keeps only in-frame clonotypes and omits some of them. The sample consists of about 100,000 clones, 84% of them appearing once. The sequencing input was peripheral blood. The receptor source for this set is a man between 65 and 85 years old with active or convalescent COVID-19.

This clone was observed a few times. The chain links TRBV10-3 to TRBJ1-4; D gene unclear. The CDR3 contains 13 residues. Trimming left V 2 bases short and J 7 bases short, with 8 bases between. Per the germline V gene, CDR1 is ENHRY and CDR2 is SYGVKD. CDR3: CAISELGSEKLFF. The CDR3 nucleotides read TGTGCCATCAGTGAGCTAGGGAGTGAAAAACTGTTTTTT.

V usage is TRBV5-1 and J usage is TRBJ2-5, with TRBD2 identical over 10 bases. Looked up from germline, CDR1 is SGHRS and CDR2 is YFSETQ. The length of the CDR3 is 14 residues. J was trimmed by 4 bases and V by 1 base; bases with no gene match: 1. The CDR3: CASSLSGGAETQYF. In nucleotides, the CDR3 is TGCGCCAGCAGCTTGAGCGGGGGGGCAGAGACCCAGTACTTC. Drawing the rest from reference TRBV5-1 and TRBJ2-5, the complete variable domain is KAGVTQTPRYLIKTRGQQVTLSCSPISGHRSVSWYQQTPGQGLQFLFEYFSETQRNKGNFPGRFSGRQFSNSRSEMNVSTLELGDSALYLCASSLSGGAETQYFGPGTRLLVL.

The chain uses TRBV11-2 and TRBJ2-1; 8 bases fit TRBD1. The CDR3 covers 16 residues. Germline CDR1 is SGHAT and CDR2 is FQNNGV. The V and J ends lost 0 bases and 6 bases, in that order; junction bases with no gene match: 7. CDR3 sequence reads: CASSLDGTGRGNEQFF. The CDR3 DNA reads TGTGCCAGCAGCTTAGACGGGACAGGCAGGGGCAATGAGCAGTTCTTC.

V is TRBV5-5 and J is TRBJ2-1; 9 nucleotides match TRBD2. J lost 3 bases, V lost 3 bases, and 7 bases had no gene match. Per the germline V gene, CDR1 is SGHKS and CDR2 is YYEKEE (reference sequence). The CDR3 has 16 amino acids. CDR3 bases: TGTGCCAGCAGCTCCCTTGCGGGGGGGGTCTACAATGAGCAGTTCTTC. Translating it yields CASSSLAGGVYNEQFF.

The gene calls are TRBV7-8 and TRBJ1-2; 10 bases align to TRBD1. This CDR3 region has 14 residues. The ends lost 4 bases at V and 4 bases at J; junction bases unmatched: 3. CDR1 and CDR2 from the germline V gene are SGHVS and FQNEAQ. The CDR3 DNA reads TGTGCCAGCAGCTCCGGGACAGGGGCCTATGGCTACACCTTC. Translated, it gives CASSSGTGAYGYTF.

This clone was detected a few times. The chain joins TRBV5-1 to TRBJ1-1; maybe TRBD1 (5 bases). The germline V and J ends were trimmed by 3 bases and 5 bases, with 11 bases remaining between them. Germline V gene data show CDR1 as SGHRS and CDR2 as YFSETQ. CDR3 size: 13 residues. CDR3 DNA: TGCGCCAGCAGCTGGGGGGTAGGTACTGAAGCTTTCTTT. Its protein is CASSWGVGTEAFF.

With respect to this clone: Other DNA sequences from this sample encode an identical CDR3 as well. CDR3 sequence reads: CASRLQGTEAFF. DNA of the CDR3: TGTGCCAGCAGACTACAGGGGACTGAAGCTTTCTTT. V and J are TRBV28 and TRBJ1-1, with 7 positions matching TRBD1. The CDR3 runs 12 residues. The V and J ends lost 6 bases and 5 bases, in that order; junction bases with no gene match: 3. Germline CDR1 is MDHEN and CDR2 is SYDVKM.

The CDR3 nucleotides read TGTGCCAGCTCACAGTCGTGGACAGGGGTTGGAAACACCATATATTTT. Protein product: CASSQSWTGVGNTIYF. J is TRBJ1-3 and V is TRBV18, with 9 bases fitting TRBD1. The CDR3 has 16 residues. From germline, CDR1 is KGHSH and CDR2 LQKENI. Unmatched junction bases numbered 7, after V lost 4 bases and J lost 3 bases.

This clone occurred once. The gene calls are TRBV5-4 and TRBJ1-1; TRBD1 is a possible D gene (6 bases). V lost 0 bases, J lost 2 bases, and 11 bases lay in between. Germline V gene sequence: CDR1 SGHNT, CDR2 YYREEE (reference sequence). The CDR3 has 15 residues. Here the CDR3 DNA reads TGTGCCAGCAGCTTGGGGGGGGGCAGAAACACTGAAGCTTTCTTT. Translated, it gives CASSLGGGRNTEAFF.

The rearrangement uses TRBV6-1 and TRBJ1-1; TRBD1 aligns across 7 bases. CDR1 is MNHNS and CDR2 is SASEGT in the germline V gene. The CDR3 sequence is 14 residues long. V lost 2 bases to trimming and J lost 0 bases; unmatched junction nucleotides: 0. CDR3 bases: TGTGCCAGCAGTGAACAGGGGGTGAACACTGAAGCTTTCTTT. Translating it yields CASSEQGVNTEAFF.

The V gene is TRBV6-1, the J gene TRBJ2-5, with 16 bases identical to TRBD2. CDR1 is MNHNS and CDR2 is SASEGT in the germline V gene. The V gene end was trimmed by 2 bases and the J gene end by 0 bases; junction bases not matched to a gene: 3. The CDR3 length is 18 residues. The CDR3 spells CASSELGLAGGYQETQYF. The CDR3 coding sequence is TGTGCCAGCAGTGAATTGGGACTAGCGGGGGGGTACCAAGAGACCCAGTACTTC.

The chain recombines TRBV28 with TRBJ2-7; D not resolved. Per the germline V gene, CDR1 is MDHEN and CDR2 is SYDVKM. The germline V and J ends were trimmed by 8 bases and 1 base, with 12 bases remaining between them. This CDR3 is 13 amino acids long. The CDR3 spells CASVPGPSYEQYF. In DNA form, the CDR3 reads TGTGCCAGCGTTCCGGGTCCTTCCTACGAGCAGTACTTC.

The chain joins TRBV5-1 to TRBJ1-1, with TRBD1 as a possible D gene (6 bases). In germline, CDR1 is SGHRS, CDR2 YFSETQ. The V and J ends lost 0 bases and 6 bases respectively, with 6 bases between them. The CDR3 is 12 amino acids. The CDR3 DNA reads as TGCGCCAGCAGCTTGGGGGGGCCTGAAGCTTTCTTT. Protein sequence: CASSLGGPEAFF.

The sample holds one count of this clone. The rearrangement uses TRBV7-3 and TRBJ2-1, with 15 nucleotides matching TRBD2. This CDR3 is 16 amino acids long. V was pared by 5 bases and J by 9 bases, with 8 bases of the junction left unmatched. The germline gives CDR1 SGHTA, CDR2 FQGTGA. The CDR3 is CASSPQGLAGGSEQFF. CDR3 sequence (DNA): TGTGCCAGCAGCCCCCAGGGACTAGCGGGGGGCAGTGAGCAGTTCTTC.

The chain carries TRBV19 and TRBJ2-5; 11 positions agree with TRBD2. CDR3 length: 15 residues. From germline, CDR1 is LNHDA and CDR2 SQIVND (reference sequence). V lost 2 bases to trimming and J lost 3 bases; unmatched junction nucleotides: 2. The CDR3 bases are TGTGCCAGTAGTATAACTAGCGGGGGCAAAGAGACCCAGTACTTC. This sequence encodes CASSITSGGKETQYF.

In its sample, this clone was seen once. The chain joins TRBV30 to TRBJ2-1; D remains ambiguous. The CDR3 spans 14 residues. From germline, CDR1 is GTSNPN and CDR2 SVGIG (reference sequence). The germline V and J ends were trimmed by 0 bases and 10 bases, with 16 bases remaining between them. CDR3 sequence: CAWSVLSRLAEQFF. CDR3 sequence (DNA): TGTGCCTGGAGTGTACTATCTCGACTGGCGGAGCAGTTCTTC.

The V and J genes are TRBV18 and TRBJ1-5; 7 positions agree with TRBD1. Per the germline V gene, CDR1 is KGHSH and CDR2 is LQKENI. The CDR3 has 15 amino acids. V was clipped by 4 bases and J by 4 bases; unmatched bases: 7. This chain's CDR3 is CASSLGQVHNQPQHF. In DNA form, the CDR3 reads TGTGCCAGCTCACTTGGACAGGTGCATAATCAGCCCCAGCATTTT.

This clone showed up just once. The chain recombines TRBV3-1 (or the pseudogene TRBV3-2) with TRBJ2-1, with TRBD1 matching over 10 bases. The CDR3 loop spans 20 amino acids. From germline, CDR1 is LGHDT and CDR2 YNNKEL (reference sequence). The V segment lost 2 bases and the J segment 6 bases; nucleotides outside the gene matches: 19. The CDR3 region is CASSQRSTFTGQGGPNEQFF. Written as DNA, the CDR3 is TGTGCCAGCAGCCAAAGATCAACGTTCACTGGACAGGGGGGACCCAATGAGCAGTTCTTC.